This TCR beta chain was observed in a study of blood T cell repertoires in COVID-19. The assay was immunoSEQ multiplex PCR, and TCRdb's table has in-frame clones only and misses some. Among 200,000 or so clones listed, approximately 90% were seen once. The CDR3 spans 14 residues. With 4 bases removed from V and 3 bases from J, the gap between germline ends came to 13 bases. Germline assignment: CDR1 PRHDT and CDR2 FYEKMQ (reference sequence). The origin of this receptor is a woman aged 18-29 years in a cohort exposed to, infected with or recovered from COVID-19 (not recorded which). The V gene is TRBV13, the J gene TRBJ2-7, with D perhaps matching TRBD2 (6 bases). Sequences were obtained from PBMCs or T cells enriched from blood (not recorded which). The CDR3 spells CASSSRGNDYEQYF. CDR3 DNA sequence: TGTGCCAGCAGCTCTCGGGGGAACGACTACGAGCAGTACTTC.